This TCR beta chain was identified in a study of T cell clusters in autoimmune cytopenias. Study-level points and caveats: TRB repertoire shifts in secondary cytopenia and chronic lymphocytic leukemia mostly reflected lymphoma, not autoimmunity.

The CDR3 is 13 residues long. Germline V CDR1 and CDR2: MNHEY, SMNVEV (reference sequence). TRB rearrangements were amplified by touch-down multiplex PCR with mixed TRB-A/B primers. Each CDR3 protein gets one entry in TCRdb, which reprocessed the multiplex PCR reads and gives no DNA. This sample's table reports some 5,500 distinct CDR3 sequences. TRB was amplified from about 270 ng of peripheral blood genomic DNA per sample. This clonotype counts as medium-sized by frequency. Its antigen is unknown. These records were also assigned to another study, of T cell repertoires in aging, cancer and after chemotherapy. Per that study: Clear clonal overlap appeared across healthy donor samples taken over several months to years.

The sequencing sample was made of peripheral blood. This receptor was taken from a human donor in good health. The chain recombines TRBV27 with TRBJ2-5. The CDR3 loop reads CASSPHSKETQYF.